The clone carrying this T cell receptor beta chain was recorded once. Original processing notes: Nucleated cell number was recorded as an estimate derived from reference gene primer amplification. Only in-frame clones appear in the TCRdb table, and some are missing; sequencing was by immunoSEQ multiplex PCR. From that table come the V and J calls and clone size; the DNA was used to work out D and trimming. The profile covers over 200,000 clones, with about 88% appearing a single time and over 1.5% taken by the ten largest. The data belong to a study of blood T cell repertoires in COVID-19. The CDR3 extends over 15 amino acids. The germline CDR1 and CDR2 sequences are MDHEN and SYDVKM. After removal of 5 bases from V and 3 bases from J, the junction contained 7 bases not matched to a gene.

The clonotype was recovered from a middle-aged man with active or convalescent COVID-19. What was sequenced was peripheral blood. The chain combines TRBV28 with TRBJ1-5; 7 bases map to TRBD1. For the CDR3, the DNA is TGTGCCAGCAGTAACGCGGGACAGATCAATCAGCCCCAGCATTTT. It translates to CASSNAGQINQPQHF.